Below, 8 T cell receptor beta chains from the same sample are listed, as sequenced in a study of blood T cell repertoires in COVID-19. The data were produced by immunoSEQ multiplex PCR, yet TCRdb's version contains in-frame clones alone and is incomplete. The sample lists roughly 68,000 clones; 75% to 90% were seen once. Sequencing used peripheral blood. Receptors originate from a woman of 80 years or more with acute or convalescent COVID-19.

V and J are TRBV7-8 and TRBJ2-2, with TRBD1 matching over 11 bases. The V gene end was trimmed by 7 bases and the J gene end by 3 bases; junction bases not matched to a gene: 13. The CDR3 runs 18 residues. Germline loops: CDR1 SGHVS, CDR2 FQNEAQ. The CDR3 reads CASKPTPGQGGDTGELFF. CDR3 in DNA: TGTGCCAGCAAACCCACTCCGGGACAGGGGGGGGACACCGGGGAGCTGTTTTTT.

The chain links TRBV15 to TRBJ2-1, with 7 bases lining up with TRBD1. CDR1 is LNHNV, CDR2 YYDKDF, per germline (reference sequence). V was pared by 3 bases and J by 5 bases, with 7 bases of the junction left unmatched. The CDR3 is 15 residues long. CDR3 region: CATSRRDREHNEQFF. The CDR3 coding sequence is TGTGCCACCAGCAGGAGGGACAGAGAGCACAATGAGCAGTTCTTC.

The rearrangement links TRBV28 to TRBJ2-7; 8 nucleotides line up with TRBD2. The CDR3 length is 15 residues. From germline, CDR1 is MDHEN and CDR2 SYDVKM. V shed 7 bases and J 5 bases; nucleotides not matched to a gene: 13. The CDR3 bases are TGTGCCAGCATGGGGGGGTTAGCGGGAATGGACGAGCAGTACTTC. Translation gives CASMGGLAGMDEQYF.

This clone turned up a few times. The rearrangement joins TRBV5-4 to TRBJ1-1; a possible D gene is TRBD1 (6 bases). The CDR3 contains 15 residues. Germline CDR1 reads SGHNT; CDR2 reads YYREEE (reference sequence). Trimming pared 0 bases from V and 3 bases from J, leaving 12 bases between. CDR3 bases: TGTGCCAGCAGCTTGGAGGGGGTGGTAGACACTGAAGCTTTCTTT. As protein: CASSLEGVVDTEAFF.

The genes are TRBV5-1 and TRBJ2-3; 7 nucleotides line up with TRBD2. Trimming at V came to 2 bases and at J to 1 base, leaving 4 bases not matched to a gene. Germline CDR1 is SGHRS and CDR2 is YFSETQ. The CDR3 runs 15 residues. CDR3 sequence: CASSLSGLRTDTQYF. The CDR3 DNA is TGCGCCAGCAGCTTATCGGGACTACGCACAGATACGCAGTATTTT.

The rearrangement joins TRBV3-1 (or the pseudogene TRBV3-2) to TRBJ2-1; 7 positions match TRBD2. The length of the CDR3 is 13 residues. Germline V gene data show CDR1 as LGHDT and CDR2 as YNNKEL (reference sequence). Germline trimming cut 5 bases from V and 13 bases from J; bases unmatched to any gene: 11. CDR3 in amino acids: CASSEAQGLRQFF. CDR3 coding DNA: TGTGCCAGCAGCGAAGCTCAGGGACTACGACAGTTCTTC.

The chain uses TRBV2 and TRBJ1-5; no firm D call. The CDR3 loop spans 14 amino acids. CDR1 and CDR2 from the germline V gene are SNHLY and FYNNEI. Trimming cost V 6 bases and J 7 bases, with 16 bases left between them. CDR3 amino acids: CASSTYRTGQPQHF. CDR3 nucleotide sequence: TGTGCCAGCAGCACCTACAGAACTGGACAGCCCCAGCATTTT.

The chain has TRBV30 and TRBJ2-3; 10 positions match TRBD2. Germline assignment: CDR1 GTSNPN and CDR2 SVGIG (reference sequence). This CDR3 has 14 residues. V gave up 7 bases and J gave up 2 bases; unmatched junction bases: 6. The CDR3 protein is CAFERGGFTDTQYF. In DNA form, the CDR3 reads TGTGCCTTCGAGCGGGGGGGTTTCACAGATACGCAGTATTTT. Together with reference TRBV30 and TRBJ2-3, the CDR3 gives the full variable domain: SQTIHQWPATLVQPVGSPLSLECTVEGTSNPNLYWYRQAAGRGLQLLFYSVGIGQISSEVPQNLSASRPQDRQFILSSKKLLLSDSGFYLCAFERGGFTDTQYFGPGTRLTVL.